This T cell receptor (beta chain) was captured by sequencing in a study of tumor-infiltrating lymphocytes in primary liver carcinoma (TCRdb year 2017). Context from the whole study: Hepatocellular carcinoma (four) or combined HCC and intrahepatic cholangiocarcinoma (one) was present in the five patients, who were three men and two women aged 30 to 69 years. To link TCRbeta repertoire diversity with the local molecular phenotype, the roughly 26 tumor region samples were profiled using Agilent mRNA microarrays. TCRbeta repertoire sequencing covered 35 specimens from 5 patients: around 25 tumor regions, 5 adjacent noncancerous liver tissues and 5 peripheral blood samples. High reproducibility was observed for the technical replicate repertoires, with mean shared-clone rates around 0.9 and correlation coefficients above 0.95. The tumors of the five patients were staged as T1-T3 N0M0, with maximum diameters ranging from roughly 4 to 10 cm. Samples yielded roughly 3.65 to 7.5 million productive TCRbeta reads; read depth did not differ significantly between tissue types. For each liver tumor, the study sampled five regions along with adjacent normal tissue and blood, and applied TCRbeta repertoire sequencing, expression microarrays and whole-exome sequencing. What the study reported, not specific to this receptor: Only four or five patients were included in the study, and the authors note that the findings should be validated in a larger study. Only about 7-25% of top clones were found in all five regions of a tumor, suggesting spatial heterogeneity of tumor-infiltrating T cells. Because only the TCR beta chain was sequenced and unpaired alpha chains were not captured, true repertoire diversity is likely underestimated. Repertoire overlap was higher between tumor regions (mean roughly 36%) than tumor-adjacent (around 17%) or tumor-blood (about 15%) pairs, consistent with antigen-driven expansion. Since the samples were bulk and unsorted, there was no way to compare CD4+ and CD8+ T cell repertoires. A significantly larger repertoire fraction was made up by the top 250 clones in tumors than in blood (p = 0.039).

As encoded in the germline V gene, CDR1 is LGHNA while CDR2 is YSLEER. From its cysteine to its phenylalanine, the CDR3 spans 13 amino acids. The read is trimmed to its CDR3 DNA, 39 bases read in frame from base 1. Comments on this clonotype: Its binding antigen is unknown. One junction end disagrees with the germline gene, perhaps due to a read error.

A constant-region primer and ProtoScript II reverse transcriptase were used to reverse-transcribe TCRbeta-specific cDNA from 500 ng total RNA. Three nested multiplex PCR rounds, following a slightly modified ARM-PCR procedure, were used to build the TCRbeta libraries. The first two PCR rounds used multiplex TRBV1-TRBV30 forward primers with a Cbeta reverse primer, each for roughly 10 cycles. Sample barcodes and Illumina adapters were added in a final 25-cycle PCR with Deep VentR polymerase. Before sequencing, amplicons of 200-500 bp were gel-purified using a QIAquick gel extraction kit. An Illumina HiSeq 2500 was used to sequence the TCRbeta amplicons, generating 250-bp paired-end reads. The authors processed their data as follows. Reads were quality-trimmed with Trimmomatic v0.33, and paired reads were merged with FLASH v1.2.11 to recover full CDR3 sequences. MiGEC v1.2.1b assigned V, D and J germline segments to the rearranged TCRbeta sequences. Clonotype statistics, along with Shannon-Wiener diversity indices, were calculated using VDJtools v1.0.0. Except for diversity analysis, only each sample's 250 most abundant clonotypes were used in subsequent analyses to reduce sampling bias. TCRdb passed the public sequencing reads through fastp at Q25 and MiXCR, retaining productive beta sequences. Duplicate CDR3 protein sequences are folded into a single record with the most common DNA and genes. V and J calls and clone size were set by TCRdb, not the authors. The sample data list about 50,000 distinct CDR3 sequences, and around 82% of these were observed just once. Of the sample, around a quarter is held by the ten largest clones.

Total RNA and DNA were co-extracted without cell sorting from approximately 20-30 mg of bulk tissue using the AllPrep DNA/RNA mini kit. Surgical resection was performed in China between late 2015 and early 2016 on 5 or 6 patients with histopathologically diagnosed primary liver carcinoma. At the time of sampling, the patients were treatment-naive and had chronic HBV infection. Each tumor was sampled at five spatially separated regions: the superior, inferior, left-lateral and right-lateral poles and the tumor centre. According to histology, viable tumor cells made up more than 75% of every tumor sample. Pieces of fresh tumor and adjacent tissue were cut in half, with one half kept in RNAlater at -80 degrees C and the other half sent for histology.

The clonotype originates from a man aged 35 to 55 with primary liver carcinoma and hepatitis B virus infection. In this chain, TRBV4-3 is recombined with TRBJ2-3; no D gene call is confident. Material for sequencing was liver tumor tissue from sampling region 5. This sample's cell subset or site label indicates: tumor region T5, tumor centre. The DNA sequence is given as TGCGTCAGCAGCCCCCTTGCTGAGGATACGCAGTATTTT. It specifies CVSSPLAEDTQYF.